Listed below are T cell receptor beta chains from one sample, sequenced in a study of blood T cell repertoires in COVID-19. The method was immunoSEQ multiplex PCR; TCRdb's version includes in-frame clones alone and lacks a portion of them. This sample has 130,000 to 150,000 clones, with 88% found just once. Sequences were obtained from peripheral blood. The receptors here all came from a human donor in a cohort sampled during active COVID-19. The CDR3 runs from the conserved cysteine through the conserved F or W. The D gene is left open where the match is weak. The size of a clone is reported for some rows only, either as once, few or many, or as a class for expanded clones.

CSVSQVYNEQFF | TGCAGCGTTAGCCAGGTCTACAATGAGCAGTTCTTC | TRBJ2-1 | . | 12 | TRBV29-1 | .
CASSDSQYGQYF | TGTGCCAGCAGCGACTCCCAATATGGCCAGTACTTC | TRBJ2-5 | . | 12 | TRBV6-2/TRBV6-3 | .
CASSQRQGVSNQPQHF | TGTGCCAGCAGCCAAAGACAGGGAGTGAGCAATCAGCCCCAGCATTTT | TRBJ1-5 | . | 16 | TRBV7-2 | TRBD1
CASSLALAGVYEQYF | TGTGCCAGCAGCTTAGCACTAGCGGGAGTTTACGAGCAGTACTTC | TRBJ2-7 | . | 15 | TRBV11-2 | TRBD2
CASSLAGTGVEQFF | TGCGCCAGCAGCTTGGCCGGGACAGGGGTTGAGCAGTTCTTC | TRBJ2-1 | . | 14 | TRBV5-1 | TRBD1
CASRRTESNQPQHF | TGTGCCAGCAGGCGGACAGAAAGCAATCAGCCCCAGCATTTT | TRBJ1-5 | . | 14 | TRBV27 | .
CASSPRDRGLSDTQYF | TGTGCCAGTAGTCCAAGGGACAGGGGGCTCTCGGATACGCAGTATTTT | TRBJ2-3 | . | 16 | TRBV19 | TRBD1
CASSRQSSYEQYF | TGTGCCAGCAGCCGACAGAGCTCCTACGAGCAGTACTTC | TRBJ2-7 | . | 13 | TRBV7-9 | .
CASSLRTGTNTGELFF | TGTGCCAGCAGCCTCCGGACAGGAACTAACACCGGGGAGCTGTTTTTT | TRBJ2-2 | once | 16 | TRBV7-6 | TRBD1
CASTSSGGWHEQFF | TGTGCCAGCACCTCTAGCGGGGGGTGGCATGAGCAGTTCTTC | TRBJ2-1 | . | 14 | TRBV7-2 | TRBD2
CASSMSQGAYNEQFF | TGTGCCAGTAGTATGTCCCAGGGGGCCTACAATGAGCAGTTCTTC | TRBJ2-1 | . | 15 | TRBV19 | TRBD1
CASSVDTGAPYEQYF | TGTGCCAGCAGCGTAGACACAGGGGCCCCCTACGAGCAGTACTTC | TRBJ2-7 | . | 15 | TRBV9 | TRBD1
CASSLSGTDYEQYF | TGTGCCAGCAGCCTTTCCGGGACAGACTACGAGCAGTACTTC | TRBJ2-7 | . | 14 | TRBV3-1/TRBV3-2 | TRBD1